A selection of T cell receptor beta chains follows, all from one sample in a study of T cell responses to AZD1222 COVID-19 vaccine. The method was immunoSEQ multiplex PCR; TCRdb's version includes in-frame clones alone and lacks a portion of them. The data show some 130,000 clones, roughly nine tenths seen once. This material consisted of peripheral blood, taken on day 0 of AZD1222 vaccination. Every receptor here comes from an adult in good health. The CDR3 runs from the conserved cysteine through the conserved F or W. The D gene is left open where the match is weak. Clone sizes are given selectively: once, few, many, or a class where the clone is expanded.

>once|TRBJ1-2|.|TRBV28|15
TGTGCCAGCAGCAGTTTAGGGGCAGGGGCCGGAGGCTACACCTTC
CASSSLGAGAGGYTF
>.|TRBJ2-1|TRBD2|TRBV29-1|15
TGCAGCGTTAGGACTAGCGGGAGGGCCTACAATGAGCAGTTCTTC
CSVRTSGRAYNEQFF
>.|TRBJ1-1|TRBD1|TRBV19|15
TGTGCCAGTAGTATCAGGGGGACAGGGGCCACTGAAGCTTTCTTT
CASSIRGTGATEAFF
>.|TRBJ2-1|TRBD1|TRBV24-1|14
TGTGCCACCGGGACAGGGGGCGCCTACAATGAGCAGTTCTTC
CATGTGGAYNEQFF
>.|TRBJ1-2|TRBD1|TRBV7-2|14
TGTGCCAGCAGTTCGGACAGGGGTGACTATGGCTACACCTTC
CASSSDRGDYGYTF
>.|TRBJ1-1|.|TRBV18|15
TGTGCCAGCTCACCTTTGAGTAGAAGGAGTACTGAAGCTTTCTTT
CASSPLSRRSTEAFF
>.|TRBJ2-5|.|TRBV12-3/TRBV12-4|13
TGTGCCAGCAGTTTCCAGGGAGGAGAGACCCAGTACTTC
CASSFQGGETQYF
>once|TRBJ2-7|TRBD2|TRBV7-2|15
TGTGCCAGCAGCTCCCGGACTAGCGTCTCCTACGAGCAGTACTTC
CASSSRTSVSYEQYF
>.|TRBJ1-5|TRBD1|TRBV5-1|15
TGCGCCAGCAGCTTGGAGTCCGGACAGGGTCAGCCCCAGCATTTT
CASSLESGQGQPQHF
>.|TRBJ1-4|TRBD1|TRBV28|15
TGTGCCAGCAGTTCACGGGGGACAGGTGGTGAAAAACTGTTTTTT
CASSSRGTGGEKLFF
>.|TRBJ2-7|.|TRBV7-9|12
TGTGCCAGCAGCCTAGCTACGTACGAGCAGTACTTC
CASSLATYEQYF
>once|TRBJ1-1|.|TRBV5-4|15
TGTGCCAGCAGCTTGGCGCAGGGGCAGAACACTGAAGCTTTCTTT
CASSLAQGQNTEAFF
>.|TRBJ2-1|TRBD2|TRBV5-4|13
TGTGCCAGCAGCTTGGCTGGGGCGGGAGCGCAGTTCTTC
CASSLAGAGAQFF
>.|TRBJ2-1|.|TRBV28|10
TGTGCCGCCGGTAGGGGAGTGCGGTTCTTC
CAAGRGVRFF
>.|TRBJ2-5|TRBD2|TRBV28|14
TGTGCCAGCCGAGATATAGCGGGGATAGAGACCCAGTACTTC
CASRDIAGIETQYF
>.|TRBJ2-6|.|TRBV19|16
TGTGCCAGTAGTGGGACCGTCCGCTCTGGGGCCAACGTCCTGACTTTC
CASSGTVRSGANVLTF
>once|TRBJ2-6|.|TRBV5-1|15
TGCGCCAGCAGCCCGACAGGCTCTGGGGCCAACGTCCTGACTTTC
CASSPTGSGANVLTF
>.|TRBJ2-1|TRBD2|TRBV6-5|15
TGTGCCAGCAAGTTCCCTAGCGGGAGCCACAATGAGCAGTTCTTC
CASKFPSGSHNEQFF
>.|TRBJ2-6|TRBD1|TRBV2|17
TGTGCCAGCTGCCGGGACAGGGATCCCTCTGGGGCCAACGTCCTGACTTTC
CASCRDRDPSGANVLTF
>.|TRBJ1-2|TRBD1|TRBV29-1|13
TGCAGCGTTGGAGGTGGGACAGGGCCTGGCTACACCTTC
CSVGGGTGPGYTF
>few|TRBJ2-1|TRBD2|TRBV10-3|15
TGTGCCACCGGTCGTAGCGGGAGCTCCTACAATGAGCAGTTCTTC
CATGRSGSSYNEQFF
>.|TRBJ1-5|TRBD1|TRBV29-1|14
TGCAGCGTACGGACAGGGTCGAGCAATCAGCCCCAGCATTTT
CSVRTGSSNQPQHF
>.|TRBJ2-1|.|TRBV5-1|15
TGCGCCAGCAGCTTCGGCAGGGCTTTCTACAATGAGCAGTTCTTC
CASSFGRAFYNEQFF
>.|TRBJ2-2|TRBD1|TRBV19|14
TGTGCCAGTAGTACTTACAGGGGGACCGGGGAGCTGTTTTTT
CASSTYRGTGELFF
>.|TRBJ2-1|.|TRBV7-9|13
TGTGCCAGCAGCCCAGGTGGCCGCAATGAGCAGTTCTTC
CASSPGGRNEQFF